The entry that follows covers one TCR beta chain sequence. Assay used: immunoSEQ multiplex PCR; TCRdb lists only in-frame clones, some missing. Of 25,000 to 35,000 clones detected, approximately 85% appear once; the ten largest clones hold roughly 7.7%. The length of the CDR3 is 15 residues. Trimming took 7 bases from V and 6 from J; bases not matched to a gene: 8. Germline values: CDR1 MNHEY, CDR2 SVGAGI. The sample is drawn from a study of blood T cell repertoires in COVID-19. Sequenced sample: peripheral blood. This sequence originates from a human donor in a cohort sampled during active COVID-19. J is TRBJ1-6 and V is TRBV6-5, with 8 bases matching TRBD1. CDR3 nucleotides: TGTGCCAGCACCAACTCAGGGGGCTTTAATTCACCCCTCCACTTT. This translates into CASTNSGGFNSPLHF.